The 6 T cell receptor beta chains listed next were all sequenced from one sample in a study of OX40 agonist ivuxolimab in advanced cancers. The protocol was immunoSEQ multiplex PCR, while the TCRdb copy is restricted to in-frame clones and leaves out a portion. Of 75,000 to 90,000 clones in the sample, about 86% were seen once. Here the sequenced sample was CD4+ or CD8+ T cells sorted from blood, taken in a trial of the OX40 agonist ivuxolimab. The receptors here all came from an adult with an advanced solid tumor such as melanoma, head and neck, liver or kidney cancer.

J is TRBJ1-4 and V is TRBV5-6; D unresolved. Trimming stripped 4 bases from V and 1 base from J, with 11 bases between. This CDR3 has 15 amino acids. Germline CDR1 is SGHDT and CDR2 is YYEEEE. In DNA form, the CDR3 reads TGTGCCAGCAGCCCTGGAACCAAAACTAATGAAAAACTGTTTTTT. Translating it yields CASSPGTKTNEKLFF.

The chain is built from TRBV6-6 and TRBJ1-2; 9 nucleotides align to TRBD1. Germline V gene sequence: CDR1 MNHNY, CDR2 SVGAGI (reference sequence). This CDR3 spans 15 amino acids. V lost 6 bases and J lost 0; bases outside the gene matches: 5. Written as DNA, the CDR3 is TGTGCCAGCAGCCGAGGACAGGGGTCTAACTATGGCTACACCTTC. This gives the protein CASSRGQGSNYGYTF.

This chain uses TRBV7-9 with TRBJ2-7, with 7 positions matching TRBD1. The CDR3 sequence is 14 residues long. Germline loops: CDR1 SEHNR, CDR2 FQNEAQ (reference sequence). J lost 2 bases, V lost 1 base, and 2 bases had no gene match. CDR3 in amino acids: CASSLGQGAYEQYF. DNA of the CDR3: TGTGCCAGCAGCTTAGGACAGGGCGCCTACGAGCAGTACTTC. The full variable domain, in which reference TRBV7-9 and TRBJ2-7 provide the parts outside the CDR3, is DTGVSQNPRHKITKRGQNVTFRCDPISEHNRLYWYRQTLGQGPEFLTYFQNEAQLEKSRLLSDRFSAERPKGSFSTLEIQRTEQGDSAMYLCASSLGQGAYEQYFGPGTRLTVT.

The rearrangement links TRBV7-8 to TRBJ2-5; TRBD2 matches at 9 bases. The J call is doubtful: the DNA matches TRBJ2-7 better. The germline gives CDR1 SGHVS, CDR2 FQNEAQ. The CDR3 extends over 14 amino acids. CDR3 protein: CASSRSGSSYEQYF. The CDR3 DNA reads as TGTGCCAGCAGCCGTAGCGGGAGTAGCTACGAGCAGTACTTC.

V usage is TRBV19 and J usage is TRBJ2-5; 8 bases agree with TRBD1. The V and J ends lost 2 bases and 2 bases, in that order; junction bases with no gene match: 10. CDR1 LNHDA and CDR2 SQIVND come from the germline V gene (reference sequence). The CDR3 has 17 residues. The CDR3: CASSIFPGQATQETQYF. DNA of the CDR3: TGTGCCAGTAGTATATTTCCGGGACAGGCCACACAAGAGACCCAGTACTTC.

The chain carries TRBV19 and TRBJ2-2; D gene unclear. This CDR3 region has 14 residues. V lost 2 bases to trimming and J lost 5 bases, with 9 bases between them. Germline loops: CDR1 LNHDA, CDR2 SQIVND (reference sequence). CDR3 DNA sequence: TGTGCCAGTAGTATAACCCTCAGGACCGGGGAGCTGTTTTTT. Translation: CASSITLRTGELFF.